The rows below give T cell receptor beta chains drawn from one sample of a study of cytomegalovirus exposure and HLA in healthy donors. Sequencing was performed with immunoSEQ multiplex PCR; in TCRdb, only in-frame clones are kept and a portion is missing. The sample records some 100,000 clones, roughly 80% being singletons. The sequencing sample was made of PBMCs. The receptors stem from a man aged 50 or older in good health and CMV-seropositive. Each CDR3 is given with its conserved first and last residue. A D gene is named only where the DNA matches it firmly. Part of the rows lack a size; the others show once, few, many or a class for expanded clones.

>NA|NA|TRBV2|TRBJ1-2
CASSPGLNYGYTF
TGTGCCAGCAGTCCAGGGCTTAACTATGGCTACACCTTC
>TRBD1|medium-sized|TRBV5-4|TRBJ2-1
CASSSDRAINEQFF
TGTGCCAGCAGCTCGGACAGGGCTATTAATGAGCAGTTCTTC
>TRBD1|NA|TRBV28|TRBJ1-1
CASSQQDRYTEAFF
TGTGCCAGCAGCCAACAGGACAGGTACACTGAAGCTTTCTTT
>TRBD1|NA|TRBV7-2|TRBJ1-2
CASSLDRGDYGYTF
TGTGCCAGCAGCTTAGACAGGGGGGACTATGGCTACACCTTC
>TRBD2|NA|TRBV5-1|TRBJ2-5
CASSLGRASGSLGGETQYF
TGCGCCAGCAGCTTGGGCCGGGCTAGCGGGAGCCTGGGGGGAGAGACCCAGTACTTC
>TRBD2|NA|TRBV27|TRBJ2-1
CASSSPSGLALNEQFF
TGTGCCAGCAGTTCACCTTCGGGACTAGCATTAAATGAGCAGTTCTTC
>NA|NA|TRBV5-8|TRBJ2-7
CASSSRGEQYF
TGTGCCAGCAGCTCCCGGGGCGAGCAGTACTTC
>NA|NA|TRBV5-8|TRBJ1-5
CASSPHPGGGRGQPQHF
TGTGCCAGCAGCCCACACCCGGGAGGGGGGCGAGGTCAGCCCCAGCATTTT
>NA|NA|TRBV9|TRBJ2-1
CASSVAVGASNNEQFF
TGTGCCAGCAGCGTAGCTGTAGGGGCTAGTAACAATGAGCAGTTCTTC
>NA|NA|TRBV13|TRBJ2-7
CASSSSSYEQYF
TGTGCCAGCAGCTCGAGCTCCTACGAGCAGTACTTC
>NA|NA|TRBV7-9|TRBJ1-4
CASSFQATSEKLFF
TGTGCCAGCAGCTTTCAGGCTACGAGTGAAAAACTGTTTTTT
>NA|NA|TRBV7-9|TRBJ1-4
CASSLGGPGEKLFF
TGTGCCAGCAGCTTAGGGGGGCCGGGTGAAAAACTGTTTTTT
>NA|few|TRBV29-1|TRBJ1-1
CSALDTEAFF
TGCAGCGCCCTCGACACTGAAGCTTTCTTT
>NA|NA|TRBV6-1|TRBJ1-3
CASMPRGTGNTIYF
TGTGCCAGCATGCCCCGGGGGACTGGAAACACCATATATTTT
>TRBD2|NA|TRBV9|TRBJ2-2
CASSGGPLGELFF
TGTGCCAGCTCGGGGGGGCCGCTCGGGGAGCTGTTTTTT
>NA|NA|TRBV5-1|TRBJ2-3
CASSLVSGTDTQYF
TGCGCCAGCAGCTTGGTAAGCGGCACAGATACGCAGTATTTT
>NA|NA|TRBV28|TRBJ2-1
CASSPRGYNEQFF
TGTGCCAGCAGCCCCCGAGGATACAATGAGCAGTTCTTC
>TRBD1|NA|TRBV28|TRBJ1-5
CASRTGQGGQPQHF
TGTGCCAGCAGAACGGGACAGGGGGGTCAGCCCCAGCATTTT
>TRBD1|few|TRBV10-3|TRBJ1-2
CAISGGQGLYGYTF
TGTGCCATCAGTGGTGGACAGGGACTCTATGGCTACACCTTC
>NA|once|TRBV11-3|TRBJ1-1
CASSLSRKTTGDTEAFF
TGTGCCAGCAGCCTCTCCAGAAAAACGACAGGCGACACTGAAGCTTTCTTT
>NA|once|TRBV14|TRBJ2-2
CASSSQRDRLYTGELFF
TGTGCCAGCAGCAGCCAACGCGACAGACTTTACACCGGGGAGCTGTTTTTT
>TRBD1|once|TRBV7-9|TRBJ2-1
CASSGAQGYIQFF
TGTGCCAGCAGCGGGGCACAGGGGTACATTCAGTTCTTC
>TRBD2|NA|TRBV4-1|TRBJ2-5
CASSRRTSGQETQYF
TGCGCCAGCAGCCGACGGACTAGCGGACAAGAGACCCAGTACTTC
>NA|once|TRBV5-4|TRBJ1-3
CASSMDRLSGSGNTIYF
TGTGCCAGCAGCATGGATCGATTGTCGGGCTCTGGAAACACCATATATTTT
>NA|NA|TRBV18|TRBJ2-1
CASSPPVSYNEQFF
TGTGCCAGCTCACCTCCCGTTAGCTACAATGAGCAGTTCTTC
>NA|NA|TRBV5-1|TRBJ2-5
CASSLAGKETQYF
TGCGCCAGCAGCTTGGCCGGGAAAGAGACCCAGTACTTC
>NA|NA|TRBV7-2|TRBJ1-5
CASSLREGNQPQHF
TGTGCCAGCAGCTTACGGGAAGGCAATCAGCCCCAGCATTTT
>NA|NA|TRBV5-1|TRBJ1-4
CASSLRAGYTTNEKLFF
TGCGCCAGCAGCTTGCGGGCAGGGTATACAACTAATGAAAAACTGTTTTTT
>NA|once|TRBV18|TRBJ1-4
CASSPSEANEKLFF
TGTGCCAGCTCACCATCAGAGGCTAATGAAAAACTGTTTTTT
>TRBD1|NA|TRBV10-3|TRBJ1-1
CAISGGQGRIEAFF
TGTGCCATCAGTGGGGGACAGGGTCGAATCGAGGCTTTCTTT
>NA|NA|TRBV14|TRBJ1-1
CASSRGGSGNTEAFF
TGTGCCAGCAGCCGGGGCGGCTCTGGGAACACTGAAGCTTTCTTT
>TRBD2|NA|TRBV29-1|TRBJ2-1
CSVGGRTYNEQFF
TGCAGCGTCGGGGGGAGGACCTACAATGAGCAGTTCTTC
>NA|NA|TRBV18|TRBJ1-3
CASSPDKSSGNTIYF
TGTGCCAGCTCACCAGACAAGAGCTCTGGAAACACCATATATTTT
>TRBD1|NA|TRBV5-1|TRBJ2-5
CASSLNPGQQETQYF
TGCGCCAGCAGCTTGAACCCGGGACAGCAAGAGACCCAGTACTTC
>TRBD1|NA|TRBV6-4|TRBJ2-7
CASSVDRGYEQYF
TGTGCCAGCAGTGTTGACAGGGGCTACGAGCAGTACTTC
>TRBD2|NA|TRBV5-4|TRBJ2-3
CAIQRGGRILDTDTQYF
TGTGCCATCCAAAGGGGCGGGAGGATCCTCGACACAGATACGCAGTATTTT
>NA|once|TRBV25-1|TRBJ2-1
CASSLAPLYNEQFF
TGTGCCAGCAGTCTAGCCCCTCTATACAATGAGCAGTTCTTC
>NA|once|TRBV6-5|TRBJ2-7
CASSYSRSTYEQYF
TGTGCCAGCAGTTACTCGAGGTCAACCTACGAGCAGTACTTC
>NA|NA|TRBV30|TRBJ1-2
CAWSVRENYGYTF
TGTGCCTGGAGTGTACGAGAGAACTATGGCTACACCTTC
>TRBD2|NA|TRBV30|TRBJ2-7
CALDMASGYEQYF
TGTGCCTTGGATATGGCTAGCGGCTACGAGCAGTACTTC
>NA|NA|TRBV30|TRBJ2-7
CACGRFGISYEQYF
TGTGCCTGCGGGAGATTCGGGATCTCCTACGAGCAGTACTTC
>TRBD1|once|TRBV4-1|TRBJ2-2
CASSLGQGHTGELFF
TGCGCCAGCAGCCTCGGACAGGGACACACCGGGGAGCTGTTTTTT
>TRBD1|NA|TRBV9|TRBJ1-4
CASSGTGGYNEKLFF
TGTGCCAGCAGCGGAACAGGGGGCTATAATGAAAAACTGTTTTTT
>TRBD2|NA|TRBV6-5|TRBJ2-7
CASSYSGGGPYEQYF
TGTGCCAGCAGTTACTCGGGCGGGGGACCCTACGAGCAGTACTTC
>NA|NA|TRBV28|TRBJ1-5
CASLRASLNQPQHF
TGTGCCAGCCTCAGGGCCAGCCTAAATCAGCCCCAGCATTTT
>NA|NA|TRBV5-6|TRBJ2-1
CASSRYNEQFF
TGTGCCAGCAGCCGTTACAATGAGCAGTTCTTC
>TRBD1|NA|TRBV10-3|TRBJ1-6
CAIAKQGVDNSPLHF
TGTGCCATCGCCAAACAGGGGGTAGATAATTCACCCCTCCACTTT
>TRBD2|NA|TRBV5-5|TRBJ2-1
CASSSLGTSGRWSEQFF
TGTGCCAGCAGCTCGCTGGGGACTAGCGGGAGGTGGAGTGAGCAGTTCTTC
>TRBD2|NA|TRBV5-1|TRBJ2-1
CASSWRGSGGYNEQFF
TGCGCCAGCAGTTGGCGCGGTAGCGGGGGATACAATGAGCAGTTCTTC
>NA|few|TRBV18|TRBJ1-5
CASSQSIGGNQPQHF
TGTGCCAGCTCACAGAGTATCGGGGGCAATCAGCCCCAGCATTTT
>TRBD1|NA|TRBV18|TRBJ1-2
CASSKGAGTYGYTF
TGTGCCAGCTCAAAGGGGGCAGGGACCTATGGCTACACCTTC
>NA|few|TRBV30|TRBJ1-5
CAWKGLGNQPQHF
TGTGCCTGGAAGGGGTTGGGCAATCAGCCCCAGCATTTT
>TRBD2|NA|TRBV5-1|TRBJ2-7
CASSPGGTTAQDEQYF
TGCGCCAGCAGCCCCGGGGGGACTACCGCCCAGGACGAGCAGTACTTC
>NA|NA|TRBV19|TRBJ2-5
CASSIVPGETQYF
TGTGCCAGTAGTATAGTTCCGGGGGAGACCCAGTACTTC
>NA|NA|TRBV15|TRBJ1-1
CATSRDRGGTEAFF
TGTGCCACCAGCAGAGATAGGGGGGGCACTGAAGCTTTCTTT
>NA|NA|TRBV7-2|TRBJ1-5
CASSYQLRQPQHF
TGTGCCAGCAGCTACCAACTCAGGCAGCCCCAGCATTTT